This is a list of T cell receptor beta chains from one sample in a study of CD8+ T cells in alopecia areata. Sequencing used immunoSEQ multiplex PCR; TCRdb keeps in-frame clones, though not all of them. The data contain 200,000 to 250,000 clones, 57% of them singletons. Sequencing was performed on CD4+ T cells sorted from blood, taken at week 0. The receptors were gathered from a human donor with alopecia areata. The CDR3 runs from the conserved cysteine through the conserved F or W. D genes are given only for firm matches. Clone size appears in some rows only: once, few, many, or a class for an expanded clone.

abundance,v_gene,d_gene,j_gene,CDR3nt,CDR3aa
few,TRBV18,-,TRBJ2-3,TGTGCCAGCTCACCAAGGACCCCCCTGGACACAGATACGCAGTATTTT,CASSPRTPLDTDTQYF
-,TRBV9,TRBD1,TRBJ2-2,TGTGCCAGCAGCGGGGACAGCATCGGGGAGCTGTTTTTT,CASSGDSIGELFF
-,TRBV30,-,TRBJ1-1,TGTGCCTGGAGTTACCGGGGGCGTAGGAACACTGAAGCTTTCTTT,CAWSYRGRRNTEAFF
-,TRBV2,-,TRBJ1-6,TGTGCCAGCAGTGTTTCCAATTCACCCCTCCACTTT,CASSVSNSPLHF
-,TRBV5-1,-,TRBJ1-1,TGCGCCAGCAGCTTGGACCTTGAAGCTTTCTTT,CASSLDLEAFF
once,TRBV5-1,TRBD2,TRBJ2-1,TGCGCCAGCAGCCAGTTGAGCGGGAGACGCCACAATGAGCAGTTCTTC,CASSQLSGRRHNEQFF
few,TRBV7-3,-,TRBJ2-7,TGTGCCAGCAGCCCTACGGGCGTCGGGCCCTACGAGCAGTACTTC,CASSPTGVGPYEQYF
-,TRBV7-9,-,TRBJ2-1,TGTGCCAGCAGCTTAGCGGGCCCCCGGAATGAGCAGTTCTTC,CASSLAGPRNEQFF
-,TRBV11-1,TRBD1,TRBJ1-1,TGTGCCAGCAGCTTAGCGCTAAGCGGGACAGCCTTATCTTTCTTT,CASSLALSGTALSFF
-,TRBV11-3,TRBD1,TRBJ2-3,TGTGCCAGCAGCTTGGGACAGGGTAACACAGATACGCAGTATTTT,CASSLGQGNTDTQYF
-,TRBV14,-,TRBJ1-1,TGTGCCAGCGGAGGACCGTTGGGAGGCCAAGCCGAGGCTTTCTTT,CASGGPLGGQAEAFF
-,TRBV25-1,TRBD2,TRBJ2-5,TGTGCCAGCAGTGGGACTGGCGGGAGCGGTCAAGAGACCCAGTACTTC,CASSGTGGSGQETQYF
-,TRBV5-4,-,TRBJ2-5,TGTGCCAGCAGCCCGCGCGGGGCGGAGACCCAGTACTTC,CASSPRGAETQYF
-,TRBV29-1,-,TRBJ2-7,TGCAGCGTTGAACAGAACTACGAGCAGTACTTC,CSVEQNYEQYF
few,TRBV7-9,-,TRBJ1-2,TGTGCCAGCAGCTTAGCGGGAAGGGGCCACTATGGCTACACCTTC,CASSLAGRGHYGYTF
-,TRBV29-1,-,TRBJ2-4,TGCAGCGTTGAAGAGGACAGAGGCAAAAACATTCAGTACTTC,CSVEEDRGKNIQYF
-,TRBV7-9,-,TRBJ2-5,TGTGCCAGCAGCCCGATTAAAGAGACCCAGTACTTC,CASSPIKETQYF
-,TRBV5-1,TRBD1,TRBJ2-3,TGCGCCAGCAGCCAAGACAGGGTGGATACGCAGTATTTT,CASSQDRVDTQYF
-,TRBV30,-,TRBJ1-5,TGTGCCTGGAGTCTGGCGAGTACAGGCGGGAGCAATCAGCCCCAGCATTTT,CAWSLASTGGSNQPQHF
few,TRBV30,-,TRBJ2-3,TGTGCCTGGAGTACCCGCCAGGGACCAGATACGCAGTATTTT,CAWSTRQGPDTQYF
once,TRBV9,-,TRBJ2-7,TGTGCCAGCAGCCCAAAGAGCGGGTCTAGCTACGAGCAGTACTTC,CASSPKSGSSYEQYF
-,TRBV19,-,TRBJ1-2,TGTGCCAGTAGCGGACAAGGTCCCTATGGCTACACCTTC,CASSGQGPYGYTF
-,TRBV4-2,-,TRBJ1-5,TGTGCCAGCAGCCAAGAATCGGGAGGGCAGCCCCAGCATTTT,CASSQESGGQPQHF
-,TRBV10-3,TRBD1,TRBJ2-7,TGTGCCATCAGTGATCGGACAGGGGGCGGGCAGTACTTC,CAISDRTGGGQYF
-,TRBV29-1,TRBD1,TRBJ1-2,TGCAGCGTGGAGACCGGGACAGGGAACTATGGCTACACCTTC,CSVETGTGNYGYTF
few,TRBV7-9,-,TRBJ1-6,TGTGCCAGCAGCTTCGATCAGCCACCCCTCCACTTT,CASSFDQPPLHF
-,TRBV30,TRBD1,TRBJ1-1,TGTGCCTGGCTACGGACAGGGGGCCTTGGAACTGAAGCTTTCTTT,CAWLRTGGLGTEAFF
-,TRBV30,TRBD2,TRBJ2-5,TGTGCCTGGACGAGCGGGGGGGCCCAAGAGACCCAGTACTTC,CAWTSGGAQETQYF
-,TRBV7-6,-,TRBJ2-1,TGTGCCAGCAGTTCAAATGTGATGTCTGGAGGTGAGCAGTTCTTC,CASSSNVMSGGEQFF
-,TRBV9,TRBD2,TRBJ2-1,TGTGCCAGCAGCGCTCGATACGGGACTAGCGGGGGGAATGAGCAGTTCTTC,CASSARYGTSGGNEQFF
few,TRBV5-6,-,TRBJ2-2,TGTGCCAGCAGCTTTCAGGTGGACACCGGGGAGCTGTTTTTT,CASSFQVDTGELFF
-,TRBV29-1,TRBD1,TRBJ1-2,TGCAGCGTTGATAGGGACAGGAGGGAGGCAGCCTATGGCTACACCTTC,CSVDRDRREAAYGYTF
-,TRBV5-6,-,TRBJ2-7,TGTGCCAGCAGCTTGGTCGGAATCCACGAGCAGTACTTC,CASSLVGIHEQYF
-,TRBV18,-,TRBJ1-1,TGTGCCAGCTCACCAACAGTGAACACTGAAGCTTTCTTT,CASSPTVNTEAFF
-,TRBV29-1,-,TRBJ2-7,TGCAGCGCTAGGGGACGGGTCTCCTACGAGCAGTACTTC,CSARGRVSYEQYF
-,TRBV4-1,TRBD1,TRBJ2-6,TGCGCCAGCAGCCCTAAGCCGGGACAGGGAAAGGGAGCCAACGTCCTGACTTTC,CASSPKPGQGKGANVLTF
-,TRBV7-8,-,TRBJ2-4,TGTGCCAACAGCTTAGCCCCCAGGCAGGGGGCCAAAAACATTCAGTACTTC,CANSLAPRQGAKNIQYF
once,TRBV5-1,TRBD2,TRBJ2-5,TGCGCCAGCAGCGAGACTAGCGGGAGGGCGACCCAGTACTTC,CASSETSGRATQYF
-,TRBV18,TRBD1,TRBJ1-5,TGTGCCAGCTCAACCGGGACAGGGAGCTTTCCCCAGCATTTT,CASSTGTGSFPQHF
-,TRBV30,TRBD1,TRBJ1-1,TGTGCCTGGAGGGGACAGGCGAACACTGAAGCTTTCTTT,CAWRGQANTEAFF